Given below is one T cell receptor (beta chain) in context. Its specificity is unknown. Each hyperthyroidism patient was newly diagnosed, with under 2 months' duration, and aged 18 to 65. The diagnosis was founded upon clinical symptoms, serum thyroxine, TRAb, thyroid ultrasound and orbital computed tomography. This entry comes from a study of Graves' ophthalmopathy and Graves' hyperthyroidism. Notes on the study in general: Built on 13 signatures, a model told ophthalmopathy apart from stable hyperthyroidism with approximately 88% sensitivity and under 83% specificity.

The CDR3 has 15 amino acids. V was pared by 0 bases and J by 1 base, with 12 bases between. Germline values: CDR1 DFQATT, CDR2 SNEGSKA (reference sequence). The sequenced template was RNA, covering the TCR beta CDR3 region. HTBI primers were used in a first-round RT-PCR, which preceded a second-round multiplex PCR. Each CDR3 protein gets one entry after TCRdb re-called the multiplex PCR reads with MiXCR. In the table there are about 550,000 distinct CDR3 sequences, under 45% of which are singletons. Sequenced material: peripheral blood or thyroid tissue (not recorded which). The sequence came from an adult man with Graves' hyperthyroidism. The gene calls are TRBV20-1 and TRBJ2-5; D uncertain. CDR3 bases: TGCAGTGCTAGAGATCCCCTCAGGATCCAAGAGACCCAGTACTTC. Protein sequence: CSARDPLRIQETQYF.